The present entry profiles one T cell receptor (beta chain) with its context. Its antigen is still unknown. This record belongs to a study of post-analysis software for immune sequencing data. Whole-study results and caveats: Strong same-batch co-clustering of samples appeared with F measure clustering.

cDNA libraries of TCR beta carried unique molecular identifiers. Input amounts of 1 to 10 million T cells were used. These gave about 500,000 cDNA molecules, so each molecule approximated one T cell. MiXCR was run by TCRdb on the PCR reads, yielding one entry per CDR3 protein. The sample lists 750,000 to 950,000 distinct CDR3 sequences, around 50% occurring once. The TCR sequence derives from a girl aged 5-17 years with multiple sclerosis. The sequenced material came from blood.

The CDR3 sequence: CSVCRGENTEAFF. The CDR3 coding sequence is TGCAGCGTTTGCAGGGGCGAGAACACTGAAGCTTTCTTT. The rearrangement joins TRBV29-1 to TRBJ1-1; D perhaps matches TRBD1 (6 bases). Deletions cut 5 bases from V and 1 base from J, with 11 bases between. This CDR3 has 13 residues. CDR1 is SQVTM, CDR2 ANQGSEA, per germline.